Each of the 15 T cell receptor beta chains below was sequenced from the same sample in a study of T cell repertoires in cytomegalovirus infection. Each CDR3 protein is one row after TCRdb ran MiXCR on the reads. The sample includes under 200,000 distinct CDR3 sequences, 17% of them seen just once. Sequencing used CD8+ T cells from PBMCs. The receptors here all came from a human donor in good health (CMV status not recorded). Some clones in this sample may be carry-over from other donors' samples.

The rearrangement uses TRBV6-2 or TRBV6-3 and TRBJ2-1; 7 bases align to TRBD2. CDR1 MNHEY and CDR2 SVGEGT come from the germline V gene. This CDR3 has 13 amino acids. The ends lost 5 bases at V and 5 bases at J; junction bases unmatched: 3. The CDR3 DNA sequence: TGTGCCAGCAGTAACGGGGGGAACAATGAGCAGTTCTTC. This sequence encodes CASSNGGNNEQFF.

The chain is built from TRBV7-2 and TRBJ1-3, with no clear D. The ends were cut back, 1 base at V and 2 bases at J, with 15 bases in the middle. This CDR3 has 17 amino acids. CDR1 and CDR2 from the germline V gene are SGHTA and FQGNSA. As DNA, the CDR3 is TGTGCCAGCAGCTTAGTGGTCCCCCGGTACACTGGAAACACCATATATTTT. It is translated as CASSLVVPRYTGNTIYF.

Many counts were recorded for this clonotype. V gene TRBV28 combines with J gene TRBJ2-3, with 7 nucleotides matching TRBD2. V dropped 5 bases and J dropped 2; count of bases not matched to a gene: 10. Germline V lookup: CDR1 MDHEN, CDR2 SYDVKM. This CDR3 has 16 residues. The CDR3: CASSIYTGGSTDTQYF. The CDR3 bases are TGTGCCAGCAGTATTTATACGGGAGGCTCCACAGATACGCAGTATTTT.

This clonotype was seen repeatedly, ten times or more. This chain joins TRBV7-2 and TRBJ1-1, with TRBD1 identical over 7 bases. CDR1 is SGHTA and CDR2 is FQGNSA in the germline V gene. With 1 base clipped from V and 6 bases from J, the junction kept 8 bases outside the gene matches. This CDR3 spans 15 amino acids. CDR3 sequence reads: CASSLVWTGLPEAFF. The CDR3 DNA is TGTGCCAGCAGCTTAGTCTGGACAGGTCTCCCTGAAGCTTTCTTT.

This clonotype was detected only a few times. At one end the junction does not follow the germline gene, possibly because of a read error. The rearrangement uses TRBV28 and TRBJ2-7; D is unresolved. The CDR3 runs 13 residues. The germline V gene has CDR1 MDHEN and CDR2 SYDVKM. The CDR3 reads CASSLFPSHEQYF. In DNA, the CDR3 is TGTGCCAGCAGTCTTTTCCCCTCCCACGAGCAGTACTTC.

This rearrangement joins TRBV7-6 to TRBJ1-1; D gene unclear. Deletions cut 6 bases from V and 4 bases from J, with 6 bases between. The germline V gene has CDR1 SGHVS and CDR2 FNYEAQ. This CDR3 has 11 residues. CDR3 sequence reads: CASRLGTEAFF. The CDR3 coding sequence is TGTGCCAGCAGGCTCGGCACTGAAGCTTTCTTT.

This clonotype is labeled as medium-sized. This rearrangement joins TRBV7-7 to TRBJ2-2, with D perhaps matching TRBD1 or TRBD2 (5 bases each). Germline CDR1 SSHAT, CDR2 FNYEAQ (reference sequence). V lost 5 bases to trimming and J lost 6 bases, with 10 bases between them. The CDR3 loop spans 13 amino acids. CDR3 sequence: CASSPGAAGELFF. The DNA of the CDR3 is TGTGCCAGCAGCCCCGGGGCCGCCGGGGAGCTGTTTTTT.

This chain uses TRBV7-3 with TRBJ2-7, with TRBD1 identical over 10 bases. Looked up from germline, CDR1 is SGHTA and CDR2 is FQGTGA. V was clipped by 6 bases and J by 2 bases; unmatched bases: 10. The CDR3 is 16 amino acids. The CDR3 DNA reads TGTGCCAGCAGTCCACCTTCCGGGACAGGGGCCTACGAGCAGTACTTC. It is translated as CASSPPSGTGAYEQYF.

In its sample, this clonotype was seen a few times. The rearrangement uses TRBV7-9 and TRBJ2-5; D call uncertain. CDR3 length: 13 residues. With 4 bases removed from V and 4 bases from J, the gap between germline ends came to 10 bases. The germline V gene encodes CDR1 SEHNR and CDR2 FQNEAQ (reference sequence). CDR3 coding DNA: TGTGCCAGCAGCTCGGCCTTGGGAGAGACCCAGTACTTC. This sequence encodes CASSSALGETQYF.

This clonotype was found many times. V gene TRBV7-9 combines with J gene TRBJ2-3; D is uncertain. The CDR3 has 15 amino acids. Germline assignment: CDR1 SEHNR and CDR2 FQNEAQ (reference sequence). V lost 5 bases and J lost 6, with 18 bases in between. The CDR3 sequence: CASSQTPDGRDTQYF. The CDR3 nucleotides are TGTGCCAGCAGCCAAACCCCCGACGGACGGGATACGCAGTATTTT.

This chain links TRBV20-1 with TRBJ1-4; no clear D gene. Trimming left V 0 bases short and J 3 bases short, with 11 bases between. From germline, CDR1 is DFQATT and CDR2 SNEGSKA (reference sequence). There are 15 residues in the CDR3. CDR3 coding DNA: TGCAGTGCTAGAGATCTAGAATTACCTAATGAAAAACTGTTTTTT. Its protein product is CSARDLELPNEKLFF.

J is TRBJ1-5 and V is TRBV4-1; perhaps TRBD1 as D (5 bases). Trimming took off 4 bases at V and 0 bases at J, with 10 bases between the two ends. Looked up from germline, CDR1 is MGHRA and CDR2 is YSYEKL. This CDR3 spans 15 amino acids. CDR3 sequence reads: CASSPAGLSNQPQHF. The CDR3 coding sequence is TGCGCCAGCAGCCCGGCGGGGCTTAGCAATCAGCCCCAGCATTTT.

This clonotype was observed a handful of times. V is TRBV7-6 and J is TRBJ2-1, with D tentatively TRBD2 (7 bases). Trimming pared 1 base from V and 6 bases from J, leaving 13 bases between. CDR1 and CDR2 (germline): SGHVS, FNYEAQ. The CDR3 sequence is 15 residues long. CDR3 amino acids: CASSLGGGARNEQFF. The DNA of the CDR3 is TGTGCCAGCAGCTTAGGAGGGGGGGCTCGCAATGAGCAGTTCTTC.

This clonotype showed up just a few times. The chain is built from TRBV7-2 and TRBJ2-3, with TRBD2 matching 7 bases. From germline, CDR1 is SGHTA and CDR2 FQGNSA. CDR3 length equals 14 residues. The V and J ends lost 4 bases and 3 bases, in that order; junction bases with no gene match: 4. The DNA for the CDR3 is TGTGCCAGCAGCTCCTGGGGGGGGACAGATACGCAGTATTTT. Its translation: CASSSWGGTDTQYF. Full variable domain (remainder filled in from reference TRBV7-2 and TRBJ2-3): GAGVSQSPSNKVTEKGKDVELRCDPISGHTALYWYRQSLGQGLEFLIYFQGNSAPDKSGLPSDRFSAERTGGSVSTLTIQRTQQEDSAVYLCASSSWGGTDTQYFGPGTRLTVL.

The chain recombines TRBV6-8 with TRBJ2-3; D unclear. V lost 6 bases, J lost 6 bases, and 7 bases lay in between. This CDR3 contains 11 residues. CDR1 is MNHGY, CDR2 SAAAGT, per germline. The CDR3 region has the DNA TGTGCCAGCAGAACCGCGGATACGCAGTATTTT. Translating gives CASRTADTQYF.